This TCR beta chain was retrieved from a study of PD-1 blockade in classical Hodgkin lymphoma. Looking at the study overall: Intravenous infusions of nivolumab 3 mg/kg reached patients every 2 weeks. Study-level findings and limits: Individuals who commenced nivolumab within less than 1 year of ASCT were excluded. CD4+ TCR diversity climbed significantly by C4D1, unlike CD8+ TCR diversity.

Each patient's relapse followed autologous stem cell transplantation, and brentuximab vedotin exposure varied. Classification of best responses gave complete response, partial response or progressive disease. A remark on this clone: Its cognate antigen is unknown.

Germline CDR1 and CDR2: LNHDA and SQIVND (reference sequence). Unmatched junction bases numbered 4, after V lost 1 base and J lost 6 bases. This CDR3 has 15 residues. Sequencing was performed with immunoSEQ multiplex PCR; in TCRdb, only in-frame clones are kept and a portion is missing. The table has about 97,000 clones, over 80% seen once. Sequencing was performed on peripheral blood mononuclear cells (PBMCs), taken at baseline. The source is a human donor with classical Hodgkin lymphoma. The rearrangement links TRBV19 to TRBJ2-1, with TRBD2 matching over 9 bases. The CDR3 loop reads CASSIGGRAGNEQFF. The CDR3 bases are TGTGCCAGTAGTATAGGCGGGAGGGCCGGCAATGAGCAGTTCTTC.